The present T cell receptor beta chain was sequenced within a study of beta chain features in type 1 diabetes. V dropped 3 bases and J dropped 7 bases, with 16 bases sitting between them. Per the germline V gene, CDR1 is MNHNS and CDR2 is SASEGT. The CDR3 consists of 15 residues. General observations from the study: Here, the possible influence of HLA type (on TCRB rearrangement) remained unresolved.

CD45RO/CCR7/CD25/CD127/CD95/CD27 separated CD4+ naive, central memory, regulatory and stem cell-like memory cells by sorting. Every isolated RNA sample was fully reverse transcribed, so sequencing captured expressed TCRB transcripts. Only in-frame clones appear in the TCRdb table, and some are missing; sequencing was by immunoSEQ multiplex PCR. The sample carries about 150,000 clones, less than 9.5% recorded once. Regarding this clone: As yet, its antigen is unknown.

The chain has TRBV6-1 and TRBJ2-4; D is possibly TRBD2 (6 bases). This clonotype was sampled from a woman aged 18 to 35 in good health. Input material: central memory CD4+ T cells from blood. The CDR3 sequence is CASSEGGGGFNIQYF. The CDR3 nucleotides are TGTGCCAGCAGTGAGGGGGGTGGGGGGTTCAACATTCAGTACTTC.